The clone carrying this T cell receptor beta chain was seen only a few times. The target antigen is unknown. Unique molecular identifiers were used to barcode this TCRbeta library. TCRdb independently ran MiXCR on the PCR reads; one entry per CDR3 protein. The repertoire includes 800,000 to 1,000,000 distinct CDR3 sequences, roughly 29% of them detected once, and more than 25% sits in the top ten. The CDR3 loop spans 12 amino acids. The V gene lost 3 bases and the J gene lost 2 bases, with 7 bases spanning the gap. Germline lookup yields CDR1 SQVTM and CDR2 ANQGSEA. These data originate in a study of T-cell reconstitution after alpha-beta-depleted transplantation in children. General observations from the study: Among T cells one year after transplant, newly produced cells accounted for most counts and diversity. At around two months after transplant, the alpha-beta T cells were reportedly derived from several hundred expanded clones that came from non-depleted graft cells. Elevated TCRbeta diversity at day 60 was traced, in some patients, to surviving recipient T cells and thymic progenitors.

This material consisted of PBMCs, mostly from graft donor cells, taken 360 days after TCRalphabeta/CD19-depleted stem cell transplant. This receptor was obtained from a boy younger than two who had a stem cell transplant for SCID, so the T cells may come from the graft donor. The chain is built from TRBV29-1 and TRBJ1-2; D unclear. The DNA for the CDR3 is TGCAGCGTTGAGGAGGGAAACTATGGCTACACCTTC. Encoded protein: CSVEEGNYGYTF.